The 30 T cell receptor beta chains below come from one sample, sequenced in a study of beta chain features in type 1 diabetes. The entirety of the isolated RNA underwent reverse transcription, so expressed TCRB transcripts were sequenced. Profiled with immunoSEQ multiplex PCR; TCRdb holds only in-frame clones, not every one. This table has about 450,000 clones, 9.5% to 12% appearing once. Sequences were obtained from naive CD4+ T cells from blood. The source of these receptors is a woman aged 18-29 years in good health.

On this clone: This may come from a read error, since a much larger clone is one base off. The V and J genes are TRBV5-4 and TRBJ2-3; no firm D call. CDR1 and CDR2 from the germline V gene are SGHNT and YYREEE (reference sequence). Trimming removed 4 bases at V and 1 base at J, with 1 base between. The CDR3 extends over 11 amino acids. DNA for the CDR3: TGTGCCAGCAGCCGCACAGATACGCAGTATTTT. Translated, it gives CASSRTDTQYF.

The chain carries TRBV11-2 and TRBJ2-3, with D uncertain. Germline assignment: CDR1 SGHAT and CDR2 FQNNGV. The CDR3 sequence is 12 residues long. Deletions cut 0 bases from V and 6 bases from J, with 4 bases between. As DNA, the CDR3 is TGTGCCAGCAGCTTAGAGGCGGATACGCAGTATTTT. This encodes CASSLEADTQYF.

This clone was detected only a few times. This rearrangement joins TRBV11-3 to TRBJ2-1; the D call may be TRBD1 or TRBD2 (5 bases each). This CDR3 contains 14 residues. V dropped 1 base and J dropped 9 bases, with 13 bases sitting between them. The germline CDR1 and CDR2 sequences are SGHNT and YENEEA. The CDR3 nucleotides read TGTGCCAGCAGCTTAGTGAGCGGAAGGGGTGAGCAGTTCTTC. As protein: CASSLVSGRGEQFF.

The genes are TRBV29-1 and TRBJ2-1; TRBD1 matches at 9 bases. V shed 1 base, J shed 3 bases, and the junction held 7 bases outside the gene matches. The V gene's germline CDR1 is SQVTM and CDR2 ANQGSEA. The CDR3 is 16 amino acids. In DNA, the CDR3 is TGCAGCGTTGAAGGCATCGGGACAGGGAGCTACAATGAGCAGTTCTTC. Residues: CSVEGIGTGSYNEQFF.

The CDR3 reads CASSQETWGTDTQYF. The CDR3 DNA is TGTGCCAGCAGCCAAGAGACGTGGGGAACAGATACGCAGTATTTT. The chain recombines TRBV4-2 with TRBJ2-3; D not resolved. This CDR3 spans 15 amino acids. In germline, CDR1 is LGHNA, CDR2 YNFKEQ. The V end was cut by 0 bases, the J end by 3 bases, with 10 bases between.

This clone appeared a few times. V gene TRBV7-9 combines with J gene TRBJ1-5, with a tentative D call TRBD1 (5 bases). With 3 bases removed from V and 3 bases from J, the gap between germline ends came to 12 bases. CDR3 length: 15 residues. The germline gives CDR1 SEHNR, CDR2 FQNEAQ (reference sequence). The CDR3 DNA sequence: TGTGCCAGCAGCTTGGGGGACTATCCCAATCAGCCCCAGCATTTT. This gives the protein CASSLGDYPNQPQHF.

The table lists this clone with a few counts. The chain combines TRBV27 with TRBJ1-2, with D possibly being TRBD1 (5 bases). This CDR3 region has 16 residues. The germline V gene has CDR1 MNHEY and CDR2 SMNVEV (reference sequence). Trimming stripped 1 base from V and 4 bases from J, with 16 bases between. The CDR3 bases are TGTGCCAGCAGTTTATACCCTCCTCAGGGATCCTATGGCTACACCTTC. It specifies CASSLYPPQGSYGYTF.

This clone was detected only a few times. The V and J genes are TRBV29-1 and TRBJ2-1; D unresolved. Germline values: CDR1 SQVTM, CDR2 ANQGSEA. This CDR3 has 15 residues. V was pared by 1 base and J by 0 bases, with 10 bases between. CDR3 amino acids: CSVEAKPGSYNEQFF. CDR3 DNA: TGCAGCGTTGAAGCAAAACCGGGCTCCTACAATGAGCAGTTCTTC.

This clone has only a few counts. The DNA of the CDR3 is TGTGCCAGCAGCCTGATGGGACTAGCGGGAGGGGCAGATACGCAGTATTTT. Encoded protein: CASSLMGLAGGADTQYF. The genes are TRBV7-3 and TRBJ2-3; 16 bases are shared with TRBD2. J gave up 4 bases and V 5 bases, and 6 bases lay outside the gene matches. Germline CDR1 reads SGHTA; CDR2 reads FQGTGA. This CDR3 spans 17 amino acids.

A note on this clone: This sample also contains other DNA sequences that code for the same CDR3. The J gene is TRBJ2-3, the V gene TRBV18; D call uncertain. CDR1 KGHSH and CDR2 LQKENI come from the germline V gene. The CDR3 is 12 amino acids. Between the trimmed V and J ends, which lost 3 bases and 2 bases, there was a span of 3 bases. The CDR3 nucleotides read TGTGCCAGCTCACCCATCACAGATACGCAGTATTTT. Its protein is CASSPITDTQYF.

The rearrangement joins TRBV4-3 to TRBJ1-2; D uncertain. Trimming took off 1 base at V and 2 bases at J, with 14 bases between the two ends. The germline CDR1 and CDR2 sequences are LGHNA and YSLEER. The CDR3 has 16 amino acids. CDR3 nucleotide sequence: TGCGCCAGCAGCCAAGGAGTTAGGATTCGAAACTATGGCTACACCTTC. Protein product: CASSQGVRIRNYGYTF.

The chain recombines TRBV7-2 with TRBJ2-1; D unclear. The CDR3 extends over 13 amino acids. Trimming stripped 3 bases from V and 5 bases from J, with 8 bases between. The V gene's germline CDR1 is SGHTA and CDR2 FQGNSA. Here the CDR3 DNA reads TGTGCCAGCAGCTTGAGACCCGACAATGAGCAGTTCTTC. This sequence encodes CASSLRPDNEQFF.

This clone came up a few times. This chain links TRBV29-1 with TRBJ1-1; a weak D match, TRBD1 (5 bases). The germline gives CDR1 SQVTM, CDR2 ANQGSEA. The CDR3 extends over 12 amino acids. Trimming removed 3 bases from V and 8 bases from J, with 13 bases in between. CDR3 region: CSVDGQGREAFF. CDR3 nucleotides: TGCAGCGTTGATGGGCAGGGAAGAGAAGCTTTCTTT.

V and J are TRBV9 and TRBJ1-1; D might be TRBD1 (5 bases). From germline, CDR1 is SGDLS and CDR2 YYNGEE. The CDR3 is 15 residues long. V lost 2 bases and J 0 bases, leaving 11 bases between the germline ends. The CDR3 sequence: CASSVGDSLNTEAFF. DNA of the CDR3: TGTGCCAGCAGCGTTGGGGACTCACTGAACACTGAAGCTTTCTTT.

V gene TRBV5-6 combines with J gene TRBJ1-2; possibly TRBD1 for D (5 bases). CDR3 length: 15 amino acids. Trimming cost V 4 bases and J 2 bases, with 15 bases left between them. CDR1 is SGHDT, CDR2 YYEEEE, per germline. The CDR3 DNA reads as TGTGCCAGCAGCCCGGTTGGGAGGGGCAACTATGGCTACACCTTC. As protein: CASSPVGRGNYGYTF.

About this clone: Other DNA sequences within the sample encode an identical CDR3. The CDR3 reads CASSPRRLGTDTQYF. In DNA, the CDR3 is TGTGCCAGCAGCCCCCGGCGACTAGGAACAGATACGCAGTATTTT. The J gene is TRBJ2-3, the V gene TRBV7-9, with TRBD2 as a possible D gene (6 bases). Trimming pared 5 bases from V and 3 bases from J, leaving 15 bases between. Germline V gives CDR1 SEHNR, CDR2 FQNEAQ (reference sequence). The CDR3 runs to 15 residues.

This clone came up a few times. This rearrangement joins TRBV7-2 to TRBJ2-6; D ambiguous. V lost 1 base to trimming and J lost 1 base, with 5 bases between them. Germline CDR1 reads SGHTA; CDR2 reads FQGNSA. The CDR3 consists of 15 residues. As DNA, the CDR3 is TGTGCCAGCAGCTTAGAATATTCTGGGGCCAACGTCCTGACTTTC. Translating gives CASSLEYSGANVLTF.

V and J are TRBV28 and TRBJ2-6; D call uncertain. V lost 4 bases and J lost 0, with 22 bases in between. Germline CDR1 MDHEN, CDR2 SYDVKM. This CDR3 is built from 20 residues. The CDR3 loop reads CASSSYLRVRSLSGANVLTF. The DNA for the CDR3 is TGTGCCAGCAGTTCCTACCTACGGGTACGGTCCCTCTCTGGGGCCAACGTCCTGACTTTC.

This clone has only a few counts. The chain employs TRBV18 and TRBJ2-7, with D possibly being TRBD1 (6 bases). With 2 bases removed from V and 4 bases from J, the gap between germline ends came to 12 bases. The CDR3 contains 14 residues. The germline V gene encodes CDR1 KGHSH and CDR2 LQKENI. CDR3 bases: TGTGCCAGCTCACCAGCAGGACAGAAATACGAGCAGTACGTC. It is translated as CASSPAGQKYEQYV.

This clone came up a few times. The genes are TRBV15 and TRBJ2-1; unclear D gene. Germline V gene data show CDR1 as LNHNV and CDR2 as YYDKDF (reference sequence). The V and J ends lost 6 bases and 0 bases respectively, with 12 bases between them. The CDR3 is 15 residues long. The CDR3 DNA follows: TGTGCCACCAGTCGGCTCCGGAGCTCCTACAATGAGCAGTTCTTC. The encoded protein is CATSRLRSSYNEQFF. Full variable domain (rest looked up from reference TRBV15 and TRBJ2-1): DAMVIQNPRYQVTQFGKPVTLSCSQTLNHNVMYWYQQKSSQAPKLLFHYYDKDFNNEADTPDNFQSRRPNTSFCFLDIRSPGLGDTAMYLCATSRLRSSYNEQFFGPGTRLTVL.

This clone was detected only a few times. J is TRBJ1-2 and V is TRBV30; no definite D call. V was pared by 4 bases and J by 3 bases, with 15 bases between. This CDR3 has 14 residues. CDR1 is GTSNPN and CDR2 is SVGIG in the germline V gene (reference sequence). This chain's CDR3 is CAWMVGKRDYGYTF. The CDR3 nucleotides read TGTGCCTGGATGGTCGGGAAGAGGGACTATGGCTACACCTTC.

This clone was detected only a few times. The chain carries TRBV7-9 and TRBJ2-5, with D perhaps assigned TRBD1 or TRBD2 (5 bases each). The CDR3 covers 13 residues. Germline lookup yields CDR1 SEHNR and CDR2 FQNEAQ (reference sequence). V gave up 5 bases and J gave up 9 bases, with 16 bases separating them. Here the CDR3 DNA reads TGTGCCAGCAGCACAGGACTGCCCTCGGCCCAGTACTTC. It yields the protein CASSTGLPSAQYF.

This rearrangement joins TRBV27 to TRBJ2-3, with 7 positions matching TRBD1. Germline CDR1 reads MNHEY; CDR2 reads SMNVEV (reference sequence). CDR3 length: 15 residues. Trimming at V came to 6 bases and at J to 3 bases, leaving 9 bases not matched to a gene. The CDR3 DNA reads TGTGCCAGCAGCACGAAACAACAGGGGACAGATACGCAGTATTTT. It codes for CASSTKQQGTDTQYF.

As DNA, the CDR3 is TGTGCCAGCAGCCAGGGAAGAGGGACGGATACGCAGTATTTT. Amino acid sequence: CASSQGRGTDTQYF. This chain uses TRBV5-4 with TRBJ2-3; D possibly uses TRBD1 or TRBD2 (5 bases each). The CDR3 totals 14 residues. Germline values: CDR1 SGHNT, CDR2 YYREEE (reference sequence). Between the trimmed V and J ends, which lost 4 bases and 6 bases, there was a span of 15 bases.

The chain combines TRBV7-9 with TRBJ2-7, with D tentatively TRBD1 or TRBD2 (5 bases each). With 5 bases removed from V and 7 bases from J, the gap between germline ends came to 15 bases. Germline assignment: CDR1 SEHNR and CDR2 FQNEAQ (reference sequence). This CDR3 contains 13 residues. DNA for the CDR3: TGTGCCAGCAGCCCTCGGGACCGCAAGGAGCAGTACGTC. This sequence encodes CASSPRDRKEQYV.

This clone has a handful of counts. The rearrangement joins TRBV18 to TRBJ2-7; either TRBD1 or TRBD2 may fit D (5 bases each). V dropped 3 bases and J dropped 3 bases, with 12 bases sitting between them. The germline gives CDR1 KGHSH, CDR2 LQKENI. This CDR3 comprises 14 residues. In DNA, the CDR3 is TGTGCCAGCTCACCTACCGGGACCCACTACGAGCAGTACTTC. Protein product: CASSPTGTHYEQYF.

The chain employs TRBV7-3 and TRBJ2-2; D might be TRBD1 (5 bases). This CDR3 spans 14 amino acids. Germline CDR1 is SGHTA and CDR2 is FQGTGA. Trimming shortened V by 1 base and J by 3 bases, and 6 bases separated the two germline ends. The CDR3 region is CASSLKGYTGELFF. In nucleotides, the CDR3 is TGTGCCAGCAGCTTAAAGGGGTACACCGGGGAGCTGTTTTTT.

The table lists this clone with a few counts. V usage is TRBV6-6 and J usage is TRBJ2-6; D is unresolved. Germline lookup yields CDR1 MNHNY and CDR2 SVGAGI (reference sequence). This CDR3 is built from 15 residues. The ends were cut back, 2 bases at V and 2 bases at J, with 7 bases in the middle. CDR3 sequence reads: CASSYEVTGANVLTF. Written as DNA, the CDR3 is TGTGCCAGCAGTTACGAGGTTACTGGGGCCAACGTCCTGACTTTC.

CDR3 DNA: TGTGCCAGCAGCTCGATGGGACAGCCAACCTACGAGCAGTACGTC. It encodes CASSSMGQPTYEQYV. This chain connects TRBV28 to TRBJ2-7; 7 bases align to TRBD1. V dropped 6 bases and J dropped 2; count of bases not matched to a gene: 10. CDR1 is MDHEN and CDR2 is SYDVKM in the germline V gene. The CDR3 spans 15 residues.

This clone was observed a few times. CDR3 region: CAWSSGLAGGGDTQYF. CDR3 nucleotides: TGTGCCTGGAGTAGCGGACTAGCCGGAGGCGGAGATACGCAGTATTTT. The chain combines TRBV30 with TRBJ2-3; 8 bases map to TRBD2. The germline V gene encodes CDR1 GTSNPN and CDR2 SVGIG (reference sequence). The trim removed 2 bases at V and 5 bases at J, leaving 12 bases unmatched. This CDR3 has 16 amino acids. The full variable domain, rest sourced from reference TRBV30 and TRBJ2-3, is SQTIHQWPATLVQPVGSPLSLECTVEGTSNPNLYWYRQAAGRGLQLLFYSVGIGQISSEVPQNLSASRPQDRQFILSSKKLLLSDSGFYLCAWSSGLAGGGDTQYFGPGTRLTVL.